This T cell receptor beta chain emerged from a study of blood T cell repertoires in COVID-19. Clones were sequenced by immunoSEQ multiplex PCR, and TCRdb holds only the in-frame ones, with some missing. The profile covers around 170,000 clones, with 70% to 90% appearing a single time and 2.5% to 3.5% taken by the ten largest. Germline V CDR1 and CDR2: GTSNPN, SVGIG (reference sequence). V lost 0 bases, J lost 0 bases, and 15 bases lay in between. CDR3 length: 17 residues. The sequenced sample was peripheral blood. The chain joins TRBV30 to TRBJ1-5; D is undetermined. The sequence came from a woman under 40 with active or convalescent COVID-19. Written as DNA, the CDR3 is TGTGCCTGGAGTGTAGCGGCAGGCCCTTATAGCAATCAGCCCCAGCATTTT. Protein sequence: CAWSVAAGPYSNQPQHF.